This TCR beta chain stems from a study of control samples from healthy donors and cancer patients. This clone was detected a few times. Sequencing was performed with immunoSEQ multiplex PCR; in TCRdb, only in-frame clones are kept and a portion is missing. The sample lists fewer than 300,000 clones; roughly 80% were seen once. V gave up 3 bases and J gave up 8 bases; unmatched junction bases: 7. CDR3 length: 15 residues. Germline V gene lookup returns CDR1 SNHLY and CDR2 FYNNEI. The chain employs TRBV2 and TRBJ1-5, with 10 nucleotides matching TRBD1. This clonotype originated in an older woman with lung cancer. Sequenced material: PBMCs. The chain's CDR3 is CASSERGTGVKPQHF. CDR3 DNA sequence: TGTGCCAGCAGTGAGAGGGGGACAGGGGTTAAGCCCCAGCATTTT.